What follows are 20 T cell receptor beta chains derived from one specimen sequenced in a study of T cell responses to AZD1222 COVID-19 vaccine. The table came from immunoSEQ multiplex PCR; TCRdb's copy has only in-frame clones and leaves some out. The sample carries 90,000 to 100,000 clones, 70% to 85% recorded once. The sample was peripheral blood, taken 28 days after the second AZD1222 dose. These receptors were obtained from an adult who received the AZD1222 COVID-19 vaccine.

The genes are TRBV7-9 and TRBJ2-7; possible D gene TRBD1, 8 bases. Between the trimmed V and J ends, which lost 4 bases and 6 bases, there was a span of 16 bases. The CDR3 is 14 residues long. Per germline, CDR1 SEHNR and CDR2 FQNEAQ (reference sequence). The CDR3 nucleotides are TGTGCCAGCAGCTCCTCGACAGGGGAGGGCGAGCAGTACTTC. This codes for CASSSSTGEGEQYF.

The rearrangement links TRBV6-5 to TRBJ1-2; no reliable D call. This CDR3 contains 14 residues. Looked up from germline, CDR1 is MNHEY and CDR2 is SVGAGI. Trimming left V 7 bases short and J 3 bases short, with 15 bases between. CDR3 sequence: CASTRLGGDYGYTF. CDR3 coding DNA: TGTGCCAGCACAAGGCTCGGTGGGGACTATGGCTACACCTTC.

The chain has TRBV6-1 and TRBJ2-7; tentatively, D is TRBD2 (6 bases). The V gene's germline CDR1 is MNHNS and CDR2 SASEGT. This CDR3 has 12 amino acids. The V and J ends lost 4 bases and 4 bases respectively, with 8 bases between them. CDR3 loop: CASSAAGYEQYF. In DNA form, the CDR3 reads TGTGCCAGCAGTGCAGCGGGTTACGAGCAGTACTTC.

Only one count was recorded for this clone. The V and J genes are TRBV5-1 and TRBJ2-2; TRBD2 matches 14 bases. Germline CDR1 is SGHRS and CDR2 is YFSETQ. Trimming at V came to 4 bases and at J to 8 bases, leaving 13 bases not matched to a gene. This CDR3 contains 18 residues. The chain's CDR3 is CASSPGTSGGPRLGELFF. CDR3 DNA: TGCGCCAGCAGCCCAGGGACTAGCGGGGGCCCCCGGTTAGGGGAGCTGTTTTTT.

This sequence joins TRBV12-3 or TRBV12-4 and TRBJ1-2; D call uncertain. The CDR3 runs to 13 residues. V lost 3 bases to trimming and J lost 6 bases, with 11 bases between them. CDR3: CASSFRQVDGYTF. The CDR3 nucleotides are TGTGCCAGCAGTTTTCGGCAGGTTGATGGCTACACCTTC.

This sequence joins TRBV30 and TRBJ2-5; D may be TRBD2 (7 bases). The CDR3 length is 14 residues. Trimming pared 3 bases from V and 2 bases from J, leaving 13 bases between. Germline V gives CDR1 GTSNPN, CDR2 SVGIG (reference sequence). Here the CDR3 reads CAWRGASGQETQYF. The CDR3 DNA reads TGTGCCTGGAGGGGGGCTAGCGGTCAAGAGACCCAGTACTTC.

The CDR3 DNA reads TGCGCCAGCACCAGTATCGGGTACGAGCAGTACTTC. Translation: CASTSIGYEQYF. The chain employs TRBV10-2 and TRBJ2-7; D unclear. The V end lost 7 bases, the J end lost 4 bases, and 11 bases lay between the germline ends. There are 12 residues in the CDR3. Germline loops: CDR1 WSHSY, CDR2 SAAADI.

This chain joins TRBV15 and TRBJ1-1; 9 positions match TRBD1. CDR3 length: 15 amino acids. V lost 0 bases and J lost 5; bases outside the gene matches: 4. From germline, CDR1 is LNHNV and CDR2 YYDKDF (reference sequence). CDR3 sequence (DNA): TGTGCCACCAGCAGAGATACAGGGGGCGTAACTGAAGCTTTCTTT. It codes for CATSRDTGGVTEAFF.

The V gene is TRBV11-1, the J gene TRBJ1-2; D uncertain. Germline values: CDR1 SGHAT, CDR2 FQDESV (reference sequence). There are 13 residues in the CDR3. V lost 3 bases to trimming and J lost 6 bases, with 11 bases between them. CDR3 region: CASSLGPENGYTF. CDR3 DNA: TGTGCCAGCAGCTTGGGCCCAGAAAATGGCTACACCTTC.

This clone is deemed medium-sized. V and J are TRBV21-1 and TRBJ2-2; the table's D call, TRBD2, has no DNA check behind it. TRBV21-1 is given as a pseudogene. The CDR3 is 13 residues long. The CDR3 DNA reads as TGTGCCAGCAGCAAAACTAGCGCCGGGGAGCTGTTTTTT. As protein: CASSKTSAGELFF.

The CDR3 protein is CASSPPGAGELFF. The CDR3 bases are TGTGCCAGCAGCCCCCCGGGGGCGGGGGAGCTGTTTTTT. The chain has TRBV7-9 and TRBJ2-2; tentatively, D is TRBD1 or TRBD2 (6 bases each). The CDR3 has 13 amino acids. V lost 5 bases to trimming and J lost 8 bases, with 12 bases between them. Germline V gives CDR1 SEHNR, CDR2 FQNEAQ (reference sequence).

The V call is TRBV15, the J call TRBJ2-5; no clear D gene. The V end was cut by 11 bases, the J end by 4 bases, with 23 bases between. The CDR3 loop spans 15 amino acids. Germline CDR1 LNHNV, CDR2 YYDKDF (reference sequence). CDR3: CAASADPSIGETQYF. CDR3 DNA sequence: TGTGCCGCTAGTGCGGACCCAAGTATCGGAGAGACCCAGTACTTC.

V is TRBV7-6 and J is TRBJ2-1, with TRBD2 matching over 8 bases. This CDR3 is built from 18 residues. Germline trimming cut 5 bases from V and 4 bases from J; bases unmatched to any gene: 16. Germline lookup yields CDR1 SGHVS and CDR2 FNYEAQ. CDR3 sequence reads: CASSPRRRPSGWYNEQFF. In DNA, the CDR3 is TGTGCCAGCAGCCCTCGCCGCAGACCTAGCGGGTGGTACAATGAGCAGTTCTTC. Filled out from reference TRBV7-6 and TRBJ2-1, the complete variable domain reads GAGVSQSPRYKVTKRGQDVALRCDPISGHVSLYWYRQALGQGPEFLTYFNYEAQQDKSGLPNDRFSAERPEGSISTLTIQRTEQRDSAMYRCASSPRRRPSGWYNEQFFGPGTRLTVL.

This chain connects TRBV29-1 to TRBJ2-3; possibly TRBD2 for D (6 bases). Deletions cut 6 bases from V and 9 bases from J, with 10 bases between. The CDR3 runs to 10 residues. Germline CDR1 and CDR2: SQVTM and ANQGSEA. The CDR3, as DNA: TGCAGCGTGGAGGGCCGAACGCAGTATTTT. Amino acids: CSVEGRTQYF.

This rearrangement joins TRBV9 to TRBJ2-1, with TRBD2 matching over 11 bases. Germline CDR1 reads SGDLS; CDR2 reads YYNGEE. V was pared by 3 bases and J by 5 bases, with 1 base of the junction left unmatched. The CDR3 is 14 amino acids. The CDR3 protein is CASSGLAGNNEQFF. In DNA, the CDR3 is TGTGCCAGCAGCGGACTAGCGGGGAACAATGAGCAGTTCTTC.

The V call is TRBV10-3, the J call TRBJ1-2; 10 nucleotides align to TRBD1. Germline V gene data show CDR1 as ENHRY and CDR2 as SYGVKD. The CDR3 is made up of 15 amino acids. V gave up 3 bases and J gave up 1 base; unmatched junction bases: 2. The CDR3 nucleotides read TGTGCCATCAGTGATCGGGACAGGGGTAACTATGGCTACACCTTC. It encodes CAISDRDRGNYGYTF.

The CDR3 here is CASSFPPGQGAETQYF. CDR3 nucleotide sequence: TGTGCCAGCAGCTTTCCCCCGGGACAGGGGGCGGAGACCCAGTACTTC. The chain combines TRBV11-2 with TRBJ2-5; 12 bases align to TRBD1. V lost 3 bases, J lost 5 bases, and 7 bases stayed unmatched. This CDR3 comprises 16 residues. Germline CDR1 SGHAT, CDR2 FQNNGV.

The chain combines TRBV4-3 with TRBJ1-2; D may be TRBD1 (5 bases). V shed 0 bases and J shed 6 bases, with 14 bases lying between them. This CDR3 comprises 15 residues. Germline loops: CDR1 LGHNA, CDR2 YSLEER. The CDR3 DNA reads TGCGCCAGCAGCCAAGATAATATCAGGGAAGATGGCTACACCTTC. Its translation: CASSQDNIREDGYTF.

The V gene is TRBV18, the J gene TRBJ1-1; D unresolved. Germline CDR1 is KGHSH and CDR2 is LQKENI. The V and J ends lost 6 bases and 2 bases respectively, with 10 bases between them. This CDR3 comprises 13 residues. Here the CDR3 reads CASSPDGNTEAFF. Written as DNA, the CDR3 is TGTGCCAGCTCGCCGGACGGAAACACTGAAGCTTTCTTT.

The sample holds one count of this clone. The rearrangement links TRBV19 to TRBJ2-1, with 11 bases that match TRBD1. The trim removed 7 bases at V and 7 bases at J, leaving 9 bases unmatched. Per germline, CDR1 LNHDA and CDR2 SQIVND (reference sequence). This CDR3 has 15 residues. The CDR3, as DNA: TGTGCCAGTACCCTACCGGGACAGGGGGAGAATGAGCAGTTCTTC. As protein: CASTLPGQGENEQFF.